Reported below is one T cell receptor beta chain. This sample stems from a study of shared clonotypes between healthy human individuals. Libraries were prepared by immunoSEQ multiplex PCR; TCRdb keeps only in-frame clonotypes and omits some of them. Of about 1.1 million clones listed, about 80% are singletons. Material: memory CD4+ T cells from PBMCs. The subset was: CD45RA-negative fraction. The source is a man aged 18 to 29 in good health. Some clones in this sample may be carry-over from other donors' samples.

CDR3 loop: CASSLARAAGYNEQFF. CDR3 DNA: TGTGCCAGCAGCTTGGCCCGGGCGGCTGGCTACAATGAGCAGTTCTTC. The chain links TRBV5-6 to TRBJ2-1; the D is unclear. Germline CDR1 and CDR2: SGHDT and YYEEEE. With 0 bases removed from V and 3 bases from J, the gap between germline ends came to 13 bases. The CDR3 has 16 amino acids.